This TCR beta chain comes out of a study of blood T cell repertoires in COVID-19. Study context: PBMCs, B-cell-depleted T cells, or T cells were the source of the cDNA or gDNA that made up the material.

CDR1 LNHDA and CDR2 SQIVND come from the germline V gene (reference sequence). The trim removed 7 bases at V and 0 bases at J, leaving 9 bases unmatched. The CDR3 spans 17 residues. Original analysis: Nucleated cell number was recorded as an estimate derived from reference gene primer amplification. Method: immunoSEQ multiplex PCR; TCRdb's copy keeps in-frame clones and lacks some. V and J calls and clone size are as listed in that table; D and trimming were resolved from the DNA. This sample has 150,000 to 200,000 clones; 76% occur once, and the top ten carry approximately 9%. This sequence originates from a woman in her forties or fifties with active or convalescent COVID-19. The chain carries TRBV19 and TRBJ2-6, with 7 bases fitting TRBD2. Sequenced input: peripheral blood. The chain's CDR3 is CASTPGGRTSGANVLTF. The CDR3 bases are TGTGCCAGTACCCCGGGAGGCCGAACCTCTGGGGCCAACGTCCTGACTTTC.